The 28 T cell receptor beta chains below all came from one sample that was sequenced in a study of beta chain features in type 1 diabetes. Study-wide results and limits: Patients with Type 1 diabetes showed moderately but significantly shorter TCRB CDR3s in all four CD4+ subsets.

Reverse transcribing all isolated RNA meant expressed TCRB transcripts were sequenced. Profiled with immunoSEQ multiplex PCR; TCRdb holds only in-frame clones, not every one. Of under 300,000 clones in the sample, around 14% were seen once. These TCRs' antigens remain unknown. The sequencing sample was made of naive CD4+ T cells from blood. These TCRs come from a man aged 25 to 40 with type 1 diabetes.

This chain uses TRBV29-1 with TRBJ1-2, with a possible D match to TRBD1 (6 bases). The V end lost 7 bases, the J end lost 2 bases, and 11 bases lay between the germline ends. The CDR3 has 12 amino acids. Germline CDR1 SQVTM, CDR2 ANQGSEA. CDR3 sequence reads: CSGHGTNYGYTF. For the CDR3, the DNA is TGCAGCGGCCACGGGACAAACTATGGCTACACCTTC.

J is TRBJ1-2 and V is TRBV7-9; tentatively, D is TRBD1 (5 bases). Germline CDR1 reads SEHNR; CDR2 reads FQNEAQ (reference sequence). The V end lost 5 bases, the J end lost 4 bases, and 17 bases lay between the germline ends. CDR3 size: 15 residues. This CDR3 is CASSTGQPGVYGYTF. The CDR3 DNA reads as TGTGCCAGCAGCACCGGACAACCAGGAGTCTATGGCTACACCTTC.

This clone has only a few counts. V usage is TRBV30 and J usage is TRBJ2-1; weak D call: TRBD2 (5 bases). The V gene lost 2 bases and the J gene lost 4 bases, with 12 bases spanning the gap. The CDR3 consists of 14 residues. Germline CDR1 is GTSNPN and CDR2 is SVGIG (reference sequence). The CDR3 coding sequence is TGTGCCTGGAGTCGGGAACCGGGTTACAATGAGCAGTTCTTC. Translating it yields CAWSREPGYNEQFF.

There are a few counts of this clone. The J gene is TRBJ2-1, the V gene TRBV4-1; 10 nucleotides match TRBD2. CDR3 length: 16 amino acids. V shed 1 base and J 6 bases; nucleotides not matched to a gene: 6. Germline loops: CDR1 MGHRA, CDR2 YSYEKL. CDR3 sequence: CASSQGGSGGGNEQFF. The CDR3 DNA sequence: TGCGCCAGCAGCCAAGGAGGCAGCGGGGGGGGCAATGAGCAGTTCTTC.

This sequence joins TRBV5-1 and TRBJ2-3; TRBD2 is a possible D gene (7 bases). This CDR3 region has 14 residues. V was cut by 4 bases and J by 6 bases, with 15 bases left in between. Germline assignment: CDR1 SGHRS and CDR2 YFSETQ. CDR3 bases: TGCGCCAGCAGCGTTCCGGGGGGCATGGATACGCAGTATTTT. Translating it yields CASSVPGGMDTQYF.

V usage is TRBV11-3 and J usage is TRBJ1-2; possibly TRBD1 for D (6 bases). The CDR3 covers 14 residues. Trimming took off 5 bases at V and 2 bases at J, with 12 bases between the two ends. Germline CDR1 SGHNT, CDR2 YENEEA. In nucleotides, the CDR3 is TGTGCCAGCAGCCCCTCACAGGGAAACTATGGCTACACCTTC. Its translation: CASSPSQGNYGYTF.

The CDR3 coding sequence is TGTGCCAGCAGCCGCGAAGGGGGGGATACCATCTATGGCTACACCTTC. Its translation is CASSREGGDTIYGYTF. The genes are TRBV4-2 and TRBJ1-2; tentatively, D is TRBD1 (6 bases). Trimming took 4 bases from V and 4 from J, leaving 19 bases between them. Germline values: CDR1 LGHNA, CDR2 YNFKEQ. The CDR3 is 16 amino acids.

This clone turned up a few times. This rearrangement joins TRBV11-2 to TRBJ2-7; D is possibly TRBD1 (6 bases). Trimming pared 4 bases from V and 3 bases from J, leaving 19 bases between. The CDR3 consists of 16 residues. Germline V gives CDR1 SGHAT, CDR2 FQNNGV. The CDR3 DNA follows: TGTGCCAGCAGCTCCGGTTTTAGGACAGTCGGCTACGAGCAGTACTTC. Amino acid sequence: CASSSGFRTVGYEQYF.

The rearrangement uses TRBV15 and TRBJ2-3; 7 bases fit TRBD2. J gave up 1 base and V 0 bases, and 19 bases lay outside the gene matches. The CDR3 contains 21 residues. Per germline, CDR1 LNHNV and CDR2 YYDKDF (reference sequence). CDR3 protein: CATSRDRQWRERGRRTDTQYF. CDR3 nucleotide sequence: TGTGCCACCAGCAGAGATAGGCAATGGCGGGAGAGAGGCCGACGCACAGATACGCAGTATTTT.

The chain recombines TRBV7-9 with TRBJ2-3; 10 positions agree with TRBD2. V shed 3 bases and J 0 bases; nucleotides not matched to a gene: 6. Germline-derived CDR1 and CDR2 are SEHNR and FQNEAQ (reference sequence). The length of the CDR3 is 17 residues. As DNA, the CDR3 is TGTGCCAGCAGCTTTTTTAGGACTAGCGGAAGCACAGATACGCAGTATTTT. It is translated as CASSFFRTSGSTDTQYF.

This clone was counted only a few times. The chain carries TRBV7-2 and TRBJ1-2; TRBD1 agrees at 10 bases. Germline CDR1 is SGHTA and CDR2 is FQGNSA. This CDR3 contains 13 residues. V was clipped by 4 bases and J by 7 bases; unmatched bases: 3. CDR3 sequence: CASSSGQGTGYTF. CDR3 coding DNA: TGTGCCAGCAGCTCGGGACAGGGGACTGGCTACACCTTC.

Of note for this clone: Its ends do not fully match the called genes, so a read error is possible. The V gene is TRBV7-7, the J gene TRBJ2-5; D not resolved. Germline V CDR1 and CDR2: SSHAT, FNYEAQ (reference sequence). The CDR3 is 13 residues long. The CDR3 DNA is TGTGCTAGCAGCTTAACGGAAGCGGAGACCCAGTACTTC. Amino acid sequence: CASSLTEAETQYF.

The chain links TRBV11-2 to TRBJ2-5; possibly TRBD2 for D (5 bases). This CDR3 has 15 amino acids. Germline CDR1 reads SGHAT; CDR2 reads FQNNGV. Trimming cost V 1 base and J 2 bases, with 11 bases left between them. CDR3 residues: CASSLGVARQETQYF. CDR3 in DNA: TGTGCCAGCAGCTTAGGAGTAGCGAGGCAAGAGACCCAGTACTTC.

The chain has TRBV27 and TRBJ2-7; the D gene is possibly TRBD2 (6 bases). The germline V gene has CDR1 MNHEY and CDR2 SMNVEV (reference sequence). The ends were cut back, 8 bases at V and 5 bases at J, with 19 bases in the middle. The CDR3 has 14 residues. The CDR3 reads CASHATRDFHEQYF. As DNA, the CDR3 is TGTGCCAGCCATGCTACCCGGGACTTCCACGAGCAGTACTTC.

The chain employs TRBV30 and TRBJ1-2, with 7 bases that match TRBD1. The germline V gene has CDR1 GTSNPN and CDR2 SVGIG (reference sequence). CDR3 length equals 13 residues. After removal of 2 bases from V and 4 bases from J, the junction contained 4 bases not matched to a gene. The CDR3 coding sequence is TGTGCCTGGAGTACTCAGGGGGGCTATGGCTACACCTTC. Amino acids: CAWSTQGGYGYTF.

The J gene is TRBJ2-3, the V gene TRBV7-9, with TRBD1 matching 9 bases. V lost 5 bases, J lost 4 bases, and 1 base stayed unmatched. The CDR3 extends over 13 amino acids. Germline V lookup: CDR1 SEHNR, CDR2 FQNEAQ (reference sequence). The CDR3 DNA sequence: TGTGCCAGCAGCGGGACAGGGCCAGATACGCAGTATTTT. It encodes CASSGTGPDTQYF.

In this sample, this clone turned up a few times. This chain joins TRBV10-2 and TRBJ1-1, with TRBD1 matching 8 bases. Germline V gene data show CDR1 as WSHSY and CDR2 as SAAADI. The V segment lost 2 bases and the J segment 8 bases; nucleotides outside the gene matches: 10. CDR3 size: 15 residues. The CDR3 protein is CASSEDAGGMREAFF. The CDR3 region has the DNA TGCGCCAGCAGTGAGGATGCAGGGGGCATGAGAGAAGCTTTCTTT.

This clone was seen more than once but under ten times. The chain is built from TRBV2 and TRBJ2-2; possible D gene TRBD1, 5 bases. The length of the CDR3 is 14 residues. Germline-derived CDR1 and CDR2 are SNHLY and FYNNEI. V was clipped by 6 bases and J by 3 bases, with 11 bases between them. CDR3 nucleotides: TGTGCCAGCAGCCACAGGAAGGACACCGGGGAGCTGTTTTTT. As protein: CASSHRKDTGELFF. Full variable domain (remainder filled in from reference TRBV2 and TRBJ2-2): EPEVTQTPSHQVTQMGQEVILRCVPISNHLYFYWYRQILGQKVEFLVSFYNNEISEKSEIFDDQFSVERPDGSNFTLKIRSTKLEDSAMYFCASSHRKDTGELFFGEGSRLTVL.

A few counts support this clone. The chain couples TRBV30 to TRBJ2-1, with D possibly matching TRBD1 (6 bases). The CDR3 has 13 amino acids. The germline gives CDR1 GTSNPN, CDR2 SVGIG (reference sequence). The CDR3 here is CAWGPGTYNEQFF. The CDR3 DNA is TGTGCTTGGGGGCCAGGGACATACAATGAGCAGTTCTTC.

This clone has more than one count but fewer than ten. The genes are TRBV5-1 and TRBJ2-1; a weak D match, TRBD1 (5 bases). Trimming left V 5 bases short and J 10 bases short, with 16 bases between. The CDR3 has 13 amino acids. CDR1 is SGHRS, CDR2 YFSETQ, per germline. CDR3 sequence reads: CASSTFQGGEQFF. The CDR3 DNA sequence: TGCGCCAGCAGTACTTTTCAGGGTGGGGAGCAGTTCTTC.

This clone turned up a few times. The rearrangement links TRBV19 to TRBJ2-3, with 7 bases aligning to TRBD2. V lost 7 bases to trimming and J lost 1 base; unmatched junction nucleotides: 5. The CDR3 length is 14 residues. Germline loops: CDR1 LNHDA, CDR2 SQIVND (reference sequence). CDR3 DNA sequence: TGTGCCAGTAAACAGCGGGGAGGCACAGATACGCAGTATTTT. This encodes CASKQRGGTDTQYF.

This clone was observed a handful of times. V and J are TRBV29-1 and TRBJ1-2; D not resolved. From germline, CDR1 is SQVTM and CDR2 ANQGSEA. V was pared by 7 bases and J by 3 bases, with 9 bases between. The CDR3 length is 11 residues. DNA for the CDR3: TGCAGCGCCAGCGAGGACTATGGCTACACCTTC. Residues: CSASEDYGYTF.

In regard to this clone: This CDR3 is also generated by other DNA sequences in the sample. This chain connects TRBV19 to TRBJ1-2; D unclear. The CDR3 is 13 amino acids. Germline V gives CDR1 LNHDA, CDR2 SQIVND (reference sequence). The V end was cut by 5 bases, the J end by 4 bases, with 11 bases between. The CDR3 DNA reads as TGTGCCAGTAGTCCGACGGGGAGCTATGGCTACACCTTC. This translates into CASSPTGSYGYTF.

This clone was observed a few times. V is TRBV28 and J is TRBJ2-5; 7 bases map to TRBD1. Germline assignment: CDR1 MDHEN and CDR2 SYDVKM. CDR3 length: 14 residues. The J segment lost 5 bases and the V segment lost 5 bases, leaving 8 bases of the junction unmatched. As DNA, the CDR3 is TGTGCCAGCAGTCCGGACAGGATCGCCGAGACCCAGTACTTC. Protein: CASSPDRIAETQYF.

This chain joins TRBV6-4 and TRBJ1-2; D might be TRBD1 (5 bases). The germline V gene encodes CDR1 MRHNA and CDR2 SNTAGT. V was pared by 4 bases and J by 6 bases, with 9 bases between. This CDR3 spans 12 amino acids. The CDR3 DNA is TGTGCCAGCAGTGCAGAAGGGGATGGCTACACCTTC. Protein: CASSAEGDGYTF.

This clone has more than one count but fewer than ten. The chain couples TRBV5-4 to TRBJ2-1; 8 bases are shared with TRBD1. The CDR3 totals 15 residues. Trimming at V came to 3 bases and at J to 7 bases, leaving 9 bases not matched to a gene. The V gene's germline CDR1 is SGHNT and CDR2 YYREEE (reference sequence). The DNA for the CDR3 is TGTGCCAGCAGCTCGGCCGGGACAGGTTATAATGAGCAGTTCTTC. Translation gives CASSSAGTGYNEQFF.

This clone occurred a few times. CDR3 nucleotide sequence: TGTGCCAGCAGCGTAGGGTTGAGCTCTGGGGCCAACGTCCTGACTTTC. Protein: CASSVGLSSGANVLTF. The chain links TRBV9 to TRBJ2-6, with D uncertain. The ends were cut back, 0 bases at V and 0 bases at J, with 7 bases in the middle. This CDR3 is 16 amino acids long. CDR1 is SGDLS, CDR2 YYNGEE, per germline.

This clone has more than one count but fewer than ten. V and J are TRBV7-8 and TRBJ2-5; D might be TRBD1 (6 bases). CDR1 and CDR2 (germline): SGHVS, FQNEAQ. V lost 3 bases, J lost 3 bases, and 11 bases lay in between. This CDR3 region has 14 residues. The CDR3 here is CASSLGQGKETQYF. CDR3 nucleotide sequence: TGTGCCAGCAGCTTGGGGCAGGGGAAAGAGACCCAGTACTTC. The whole variable domain, remainder taken from reference TRBV7-8 and TRBJ2-5, is GAGVSQSPRYKVAKRGQDVALRCDPISGHVSLFWYQQALGQGPEFLTYFQNEAQLDKSGLPSDRFFAERPEGSVSTLKIQRTQQEDSAVYLCASSLGQGKETQYFGPGTRLLVL.